Shown below are 18 T cell receptor beta chains from a single sample sequenced in a study of radiation and T cells in renal cell carcinoma. As to time point: blood 4 weeks post-SBRT, at nephrectomy. This sample's treatment: 15 Gy SBRT to primary tumor, nephrectomy 4 weeks later. TCRdb's table, derived via immunoSEQ multiplex PCR, lists solely in-frame clones and lacks some. Of roughly 170,000 clones listed, roughly nine tenths were seen once; the top ten hold approximately 10%. The material sequenced was blood, taken from a patient whose treatment included radiotherapy and nephrectomy. The receptors shown here come from a woman aged 45-65 years with renal cell carcinoma.

The chain links TRBV18 to TRBJ1-1; D is unresolved. This CDR3 is built from 13 residues. Germline V gene lookup returns CDR1 KGHSH and CDR2 LQKENI. V gave up 5 bases and J gave up 0 bases, with 7 bases separating them. The CDR3 loop reads CASSMALNTEAFF. Here the CDR3 DNA reads TGTGCCAGCTCAATGGCCCTGAACACTGAAGCTTTCTTT.

V gene TRBV13 combines with J gene TRBJ2-1, with TRBD2 matching over 7 bases. Per the germline V gene, CDR1 is PRHDT and CDR2 is FYEKMQ (reference sequence). V gave up 3 bases and J gave up 9 bases; unmatched junction bases: 2. The CDR3 extends over 12 amino acids. The CDR3 reads CASSFGGVEQFF. The CDR3 region has the DNA TGTGCCAGCAGCTTTGGGGGGGTTGAGCAGTTCTTC. The whole variable domain, remainder taken from reference TRBV13 and TRBJ2-1, is AAGVIQSPRHLIKEKRETATLKCYPIPRHDTVYWYQQGPGQDPQFLISFYEKMQSDKGSIPDRFSAQQFSDYHSELNMSSLELGDSALYFCASSFGGVEQFFGPGTRLTVL.

This clone was found once. The V gene is TRBV19, the J gene TRBJ2-6; a weak D match, TRBD2 (5 bases). Per germline, CDR1 LNHDA and CDR2 SQIVND (reference sequence). Trimming took off 7 bases at V and 4 bases at J, with 11 bases between the two ends. The CDR3 has 14 amino acids. CDR3 sequence (DNA): TGTGCCAGTAAAGAGCCGGGAGGGGCCAACGTCCTGACTTTC. Translating it yields CASKEPGGANVLTF.

This rearrangement joins TRBV7-9 to TRBJ2-1; TRBD1 matches 9 bases. The CDR3 has 15 residues. Germline values: CDR1 SEHNR, CDR2 FQNEAQ (reference sequence). V dropped 4 bases and J dropped 7; count of bases not matched to a gene: 8. The CDR3 here is CASSSSQGAGNEQFF. The CDR3 DNA is TGTGCCAGCAGCTCATCACAGGGGGCTGGGAATGAGCAGTTCTTC.

This clone was observed a handful of times. The chain uses TRBV19 and TRBJ1-6, with D possibly being TRBD1 (6 bases). CDR1 LNHDA and CDR2 SQIVND come from the germline V gene (reference sequence). Deletions cut 4 bases from V and 7 bases from J, with 11 bases between. The CDR3 is 14 residues long. The CDR3 DNA reads TGTGCCAGTAGTAAGGGGGAAGTCAATTCACCCCTCCACTTT. Its protein product is CASSKGEVNSPLHF.

The V call is TRBV15, the J call TRBJ2-6; no definite D call. CDR1 and CDR2 (germline): LNHNV, YYDKDF (reference sequence). The CDR3 spans 15 residues. The V gene lost 5 bases and the J gene lost 0 bases, with 8 bases spanning the gap. This chain's CDR3 is CATSARFSGANVLTF. Written as DNA, the CDR3 is TGTGCCACCAGCGCCCGTTTCTCTGGGGCCAACGTCCTGACTTTC. The whole variable domain, remainder taken from reference TRBV15 and TRBJ2-6, is DAMVIQNPRYQVTQFGKPVTLSCSQTLNHNVMYWYQQKSSQAPKLLFHYYDKDFNNEADTPDNFQSRRPNTSFCFLDIRSPGLGDTAMYLCATSARFSGANVLTFGAGSRLTVL.

Remarks on this clone: The same CDR3 also results from other DNA sequences found in this sample. V is TRBV5-4 and J is TRBJ2-7, with D perhaps TRBD2 (6 bases). In germline, CDR1 is SGHNT, CDR2 YYREEE (reference sequence). Deletions cut 4 bases from V and 0 bases from J, with 11 bases between. The CDR3 is 14 residues long. The CDR3 loop is CASSRRESSYEQYF. The CDR3 nucleotides read TGTGCCAGCAGCCGCCGGGAGAGCTCCTACGAGCAGTACTTC.

The CDR3 here is CAISDPENSGNTIYF. The CDR3 region has the DNA TGTGCCATCAGTGATCCAGAGAACTCTGGAAACACCATATATTTT. The V gene is TRBV10-3, the J gene TRBJ1-3; no definite D call. CDR1 and CDR2 (germline): ENHRY, SYGVKD. The CDR3 contains 15 residues. The V end lost 3 bases, the J end lost 0 bases, and 9 bases lay between the germline ends.

This clone was found a few times. This chain joins TRBV7-2 and TRBJ1-1; D might be TRBD1 (5 bases). The CDR3 is 14 residues long. V was pared by 5 bases and J by 4 bases, with 14 bases between. Germline CDR1 reads SGHTA; CDR2 reads FQGNSA. CDR3 nucleotides: TGTGCCAGCAGCCCGCGACCGGGGGGCACTGAAGCTTTCTTT. Residues: CASSPRPGGTEAFF.

The chain has TRBV15 and TRBJ1-4; D is possibly TRBD1 (5 bases). The CDR3 runs to 13 residues. V lost 4 bases and J 7 bases, leaving 10 bases between the germline ends. CDR1 and CDR2 (germline): LNHNV, YYDKDF (reference sequence). The CDR3 sequence: CATSTRAGEKLFF. The CDR3 nucleotides read TGTGCCACCAGCACCAGGGCGGGTGAAAAACTGTTTTTT. Using reference TRBV15 and TRBJ1-4 for the parts outside the CDR3, the full variable domain is DAMVIQNPRYQVTQFGKPVTLSCSQTLNHNVMYWYQQKSSQAPKLLFHYYDKDFNNEADTPDNFQSRRPNTSFCFLDIRSPGLGDTAMYLCATSTRAGEKLFFGSGTQLSVL.

CDR3 nucleotide sequence: TGTGCCAGCAGCTTAGAAGGCGGCGTAAGCACAGATACGCAGTATTTT. Its translation: CASSLEGGVSTDTQYF. The chain joins TRBV7-6 to TRBJ2-3; D remains ambiguous. The CDR3 loop spans 16 amino acids. V was clipped by 1 base and J by 0 bases, with 11 bases between them. From germline, CDR1 is SGHVS and CDR2 FNYEAQ.

The J gene is TRBJ2-6, the V gene TRBV7-3, with D possibly matching TRBD1 (6 bases). Germline CDR1 and CDR2: SGHTA and FQGTGA. The CDR3 covers 15 residues. Trimming removed 5 bases at V and 3 bases at J, with 11 bases between. The CDR3 bases are TGTGCCAGCAGCCCCAGGGGAGTTGGGGCCAACGTCCTGACTTTC. Amino acids: CASSPRGVGANVLTF.

The V gene is TRBV6-5, the J gene TRBJ1-6; 7 bases agree with TRBD1. The germline V gene has CDR1 MNHEY and CDR2 SVGAGI. Trimming took 6 bases from V and 5 from J; bases not matched to a gene: 4. CDR3 length equals 14 residues. The DNA of the CDR3 is TGTGCCAGCAGGCCGGGACAGAATAATTCACCCCTCCACTTT. It translates to CASRPGQNNSPLHF.

The V gene is TRBV7-8, the J gene TRBJ1-3; D possibly corresponds to TRBD1 (5 bases). The CDR3 has 16 amino acids. Looked up from germline, CDR1 is SGHVS and CDR2 is FQNEAQ. Trimming removed 5 bases at V and 4 bases at J, with 18 bases between. The CDR3 nucleotides read TGTGCCAGCAGCGCGACCTCGGTGGGGGTCGGAAACACCATATATTTT. Translation: CASSATSVGVGNTIYF.

V usage is TRBV4-2 and J usage is TRBJ2-7; D possibly corresponds to TRBD2 (7 bases). Germline CDR1 reads LGHNA; CDR2 reads YNFKEQ. CDR3 length: 16 residues. Trimming left V 0 bases short and J 2 bases short, with 14 bases between. In nucleotides, the CDR3 is TGTGCCAGCAGCCAAGATAGGGGGGGGTGGACCTACGAGCAGTACTTC. Its protein is CASSQDRGGWTYEQYF.

CDR3 coding DNA: TGTGCCATCAGTACGCGTTTTGGCGGAGAGTACCAAGAGACCCAGTACTTC. Encoded protein: CAISTRFGGEYQETQYF. V is TRBV10-3 and J is TRBJ2-5, with D unclear. The germline V gene has CDR1 ENHRY and CDR2 SYGVKD. CDR3 length: 17 residues. Trimming removed 5 bases at V and 0 bases at J, with 19 bases between.

The rearrangement uses TRBV7-9 and TRBJ1-2; 7 bases line up with TRBD1. Germline V CDR1 and CDR2: SEHNR, FQNEAQ (reference sequence). The V gene end was trimmed by 5 bases and the J gene end by 1 base; junction bases not matched to a gene: 10. CDR3 length equals 16 residues. The CDR3 coding sequence is TGTGCCAGCAGCCCACCCCACAGGGGCAGTAACTATGGCTACACCTTC. Residues: CASSPPHRGSNYGYTF.

This clone was seen a few times. The chain combines TRBV9 with TRBJ1-1; D perhaps matches TRBD1 (5 bases). The CDR3 is 14 residues long. The V and J ends lost 4 bases and 4 bases respectively, with 14 bases between them. Per germline, CDR1 SGDLS and CDR2 YYNGEE. CDR3 bases: TGTGCCAGCAGCAGCCAGGGACCCAGCACTGAAGCTTTCTTT. Translated: CASSSQGPSTEAFF.